This TCR beta chain was sequenced in a study of chemoradiotherapy in HPV16-positive cancers. Only in-frame clones appear in the TCRdb table, and some are missing; sequencing was by immunoSEQ multiplex PCR. The sample has about 25,000 clones, about 92% seen once. This CDR3 has 15 residues. Germline CDR1 PRHDT, CDR2 FYEKMQ (reference sequence). V was clipped by 6 bases and J by 2 bases; unmatched bases: 10. J is TRBJ2-7 and V is TRBV13; 7 nucleotides align to TRBD1. This specimen consisted of blood, obtained from a patient who underwent chemoradiotherapy. This TCR came from a human donor with HPV-associated anogenital cancer. The DNA of the CDR3 is TGTGCCAGCAGGCACCAGGGACAGAATCCCTACGAGCAGTACTTC. It codes for CASRHQGQNPYEQYF.